This T cell receptor beta chain was recovered during a study of response to subunit inactivated influenza vaccine. Study-level points and caveats: The study's authors posited that every seasonal influenza vaccination enlists few new T cells.

TCRdb re-called the RT-PCR reads through MiXCR, storing one row per CDR3 protein. The profile shows hundreds of thousands of distinct CDR3 sequences, around 16% of them singletons. Turning to this clonotype: As yet, its antigen is unknown.

Germline loops: CDR1 SQVTM, CDR2 ANQGSEA. Trimming cost V 2 bases and J 0 bases, with 11 bases left between them. This CDR3 is 15 amino acids long. The clonotype was recovered from a man aged 45-65 years who received an inactivated influenza vaccine. The chain links TRBV29-1 to TRBJ2-4; D unclear. Source: PBMCs from blood, taken 11 to 12 days after vaccination. This CDR3 reads CSVEWASSAKNIQYF. In nucleotides, the CDR3 is TGCAGCGTTGAATGGGCCAGTTCAGCCAAAAACATTCAGTACTTC.